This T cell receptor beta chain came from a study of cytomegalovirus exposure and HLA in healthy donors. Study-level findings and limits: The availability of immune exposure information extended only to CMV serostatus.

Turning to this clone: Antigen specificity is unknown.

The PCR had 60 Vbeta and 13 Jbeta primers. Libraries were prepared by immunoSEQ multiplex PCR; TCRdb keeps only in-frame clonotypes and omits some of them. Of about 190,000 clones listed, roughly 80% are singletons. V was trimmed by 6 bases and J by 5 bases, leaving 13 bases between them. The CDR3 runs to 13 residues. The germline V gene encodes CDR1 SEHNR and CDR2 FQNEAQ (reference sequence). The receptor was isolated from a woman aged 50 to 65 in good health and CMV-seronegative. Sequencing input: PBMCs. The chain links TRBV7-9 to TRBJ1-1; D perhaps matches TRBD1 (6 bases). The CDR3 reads CASRRDTGTEAFF. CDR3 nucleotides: TGTGCCAGCAGGAGGGACACGGGTACTGAAGCTTTCTTT.